The 11 T cell receptor beta chains given below trace back to one sample, sequenced in a study of blood T cell repertoires in COVID-19. Here immunoSEQ multiplex PCR was the method, and the copy in TCRdb shows in-frame clones only, minus some. The sample lists some 250,000 clones, 86% seen once, with approximately 2% in the top ten. The sequenced sample was peripheral blood. These receptors all come from a man aged 25 to 45 with active or convalescent COVID-19.

The V and J genes are TRBV9 and TRBJ2-5; unclear D gene. There are 13 residues in the CDR3. CDR1 is SGDLS and CDR2 is YYNGEE in the germline V gene. The V and J ends lost 0 bases and 4 bases respectively, with 7 bases between them. For the CDR3, the DNA is TGTGCCAGCAGCGTAGCGGGTGGAGAGACCCAGTACTTC. It is translated as CASSVAGGETQYF.

The chain combines TRBV4-1 with TRBJ1-6; 9 nucleotides agree with TRBD1. Germline V gene sequence: CDR1 MGHRA, CDR2 YSYEKL. V lost 4 bases, J lost 8 bases, and 6 bases stayed unmatched. The CDR3 runs 15 residues. CDR3 bases: TGCGCCAGCAGCCCAGGACAGGGGTTCGATTCACCCCTCCACTTT. Translated, it gives CASSPGQGFDSPLHF.

V is TRBV4-1 and J is TRBJ1-2, with TRBD1 matching over 9 bases. The CDR3 extends over 14 amino acids. Germline-derived CDR1 and CDR2 are MGHRA and YSYEKL. Trimming removed 1 base from V and 4 bases from J; junction bases left unmatched: 1. The CDR3 is CASSQGTGAYGYTF. CDR3 bases: TGCGCCAGCAGCCAAGGGACAGGGGCCTATGGCTACACCTTC.

This clone has only one observation. The genes are TRBV10-2 and TRBJ1-4; 9 positions agree with TRBD1. The CDR3 runs 13 residues. The germline V gene encodes CDR1 WSHSY and CDR2 SAAADI. V lost 7 bases and J lost 8; bases outside the gene matches: 5. In nucleotides, the CDR3 is TGCGCCAGCATGGTGACAGGGGGGGAAAAACTGTTTTTT. Translating it yields CASMVTGGEKLFF.

The V and J genes are TRBV4-2 and TRBJ2-3; 10 nucleotides match TRBD2. Germline values: CDR1 LGHNA, CDR2 YNFKEQ. Losses at the gene ends were 4 bases for V and 0 bases for J; bases not matched to a gene: 4. This CDR3 spans 16 amino acids. CDR3 amino acids: CASSRATSGSTDTQYF. The CDR3 bases are TGTGCCAGCAGCCGCGCGACTAGCGGGAGCACAGATACGCAGTATTTT.

The V gene is TRBV3-1 (or the pseudogene TRBV3-2), the J gene TRBJ2-3; TRBD2 matches at 8 bases. The J segment lost 2 bases and the V segment lost 4 bases, leaving 5 bases of the junction unmatched. The CDR3 has 15 amino acids. CDR1 LGHDT and CDR2 YNNKEL come from the germline V gene (reference sequence). The CDR3 region is CASSPGLATTDTQYF. For the CDR3, the DNA is TGTGCCAGCAGCCCTGGACTAGCCACCACAGATACGCAGTATTTT.

The V gene is TRBV27, the J gene TRBJ1-1, with D perhaps matching TRBD1 (5 bases). The V end was cut by 7 bases, the J end by 3 bases, with 18 bases between. CDR1 MNHEY and CDR2 SMNVEV come from the germline V gene (reference sequence). The CDR3 spans 15 residues. This chain's CDR3 is CASTLNGGGHTEAFF. The CDR3 DNA reads TGTGCCAGCACCCTAAATGGGGGAGGGCACACTGAAGCTTTCTTT.

CDR3 residues: CASSDTPRQFF. The CDR3 DNA reads as TGTGCCAGCAGTGATACCCCCAGGCAGTTCTTC. The J gene is TRBJ2-1, the V gene TRBV6-1; D ambiguous. V was shortened by 3 bases and J by 12 bases, with 9 bases between the two germline ends. Germline V gives CDR1 MNHNS, CDR2 SASEGT. The CDR3 runs to 11 residues.

This chain links TRBV6-5 with TRBJ1-1, with D possibly TRBD1 on 6 matching bases. This CDR3 is 14 amino acids long. Germline CDR1 reads MNHEY; CDR2 reads SVGAGI. V was cut by 0 bases and J by 10 bases, with 15 bases left in between. The CDR3 spells CASSYSIEQGPAFF. The CDR3 nucleotides read TGTGCCAGCAGTTACTCGATTGAACAGGGTCCAGCTTTCTTT.

The J gene is TRBJ2-2, the V gene TRBV12-3 or TRBV12-4; no clear D gene. V shed 6 bases and J shed 1 base, with 6 bases lying between them. The CDR3 spans 13 residues. The CDR3 DNA follows: TGTGCCAGCAGGTCCCAGAACACCGGGGAGCTGTTTTTT. This sequence encodes CASRSQNTGELFF.

In this sample, this clone turned up a few times. The chain employs TRBV27 and TRBJ2-7; 8 bases agree with TRBD1. V dropped 10 bases and J dropped 0; count of bases not matched to a gene: 5. CDR3 length equals 13 residues. CDR1 and CDR2 (germline): MNHEY, SMNVEV (reference sequence). The CDR3 spells CATGDRSSYEQYF. In DNA form, the CDR3 reads TGTGCCACGGGGGACAGGTCCTCCTACGAGCAGTACTTC.